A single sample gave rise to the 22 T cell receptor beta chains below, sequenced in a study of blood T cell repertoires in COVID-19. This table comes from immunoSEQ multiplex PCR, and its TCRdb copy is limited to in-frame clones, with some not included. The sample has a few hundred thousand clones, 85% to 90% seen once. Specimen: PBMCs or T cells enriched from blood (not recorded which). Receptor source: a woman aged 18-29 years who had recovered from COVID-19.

The CDR3 protein is CASSRDSEAFF. CDR3 in DNA: TGTGCCAGCTCACGGGACAGTGAAGCTTTCTTT. The chain recombines TRBV18 with TRBJ1-1; 7 nucleotides line up with TRBD1. The V and J ends lost 4 bases and 7 bases, in that order; junction bases with no gene match: 0. CDR1 KGHSH and CDR2 LQKENI come from the germline V gene. This CDR3 spans 11 amino acids.

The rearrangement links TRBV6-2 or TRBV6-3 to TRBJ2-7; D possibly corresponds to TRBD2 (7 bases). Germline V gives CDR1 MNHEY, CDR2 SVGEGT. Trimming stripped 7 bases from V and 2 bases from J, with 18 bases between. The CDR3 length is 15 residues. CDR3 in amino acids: CASTPRGGPTYEQYF. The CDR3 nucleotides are TGTGCCAGCACCCCAAGGGGGGGGCCTACCTACGAGCAGTACTTC.

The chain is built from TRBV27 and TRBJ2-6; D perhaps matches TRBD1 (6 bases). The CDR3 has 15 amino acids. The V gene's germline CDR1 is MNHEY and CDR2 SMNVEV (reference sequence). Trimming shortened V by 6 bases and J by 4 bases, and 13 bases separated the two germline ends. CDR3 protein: CASRGEGVGANVLTF. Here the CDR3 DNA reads TGTGCCAGCAGGGGAGAGGGGGTCGGGGCCAACGTCCTGACTTTC.

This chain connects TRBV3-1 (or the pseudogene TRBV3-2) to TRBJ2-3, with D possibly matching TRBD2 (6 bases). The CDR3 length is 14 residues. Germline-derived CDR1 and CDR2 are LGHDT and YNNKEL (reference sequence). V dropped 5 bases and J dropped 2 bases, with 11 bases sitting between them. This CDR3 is CASSGRESTDTQYF. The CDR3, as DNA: TGTGCCAGCAGCGGTCGGGAGTCCACAGATACGCAGTATTTT.

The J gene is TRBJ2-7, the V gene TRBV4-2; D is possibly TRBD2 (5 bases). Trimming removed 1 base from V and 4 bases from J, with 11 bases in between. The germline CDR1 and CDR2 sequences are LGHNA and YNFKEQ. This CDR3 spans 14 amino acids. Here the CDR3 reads CASSQGLGLYEQYF. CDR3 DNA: TGTGCCAGCAGCCAAGGGTTAGGACTTTACGAGCAGTACTTC.

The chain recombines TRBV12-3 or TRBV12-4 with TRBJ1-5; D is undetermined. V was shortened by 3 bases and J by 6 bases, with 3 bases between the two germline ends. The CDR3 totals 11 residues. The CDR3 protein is CASSLSQPQHF. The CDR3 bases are TGTGCCAGCAGTTTGAGTCAGCCCCAGCATTTT.

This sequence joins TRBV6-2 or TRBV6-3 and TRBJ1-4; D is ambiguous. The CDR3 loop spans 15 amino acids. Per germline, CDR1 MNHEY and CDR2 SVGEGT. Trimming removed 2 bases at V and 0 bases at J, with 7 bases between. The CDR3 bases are TGTGCCAGCAGTTACGGGCAGACAACTAATGAAAAACTGTTTTTT. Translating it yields CASSYGQTTNEKLFF.

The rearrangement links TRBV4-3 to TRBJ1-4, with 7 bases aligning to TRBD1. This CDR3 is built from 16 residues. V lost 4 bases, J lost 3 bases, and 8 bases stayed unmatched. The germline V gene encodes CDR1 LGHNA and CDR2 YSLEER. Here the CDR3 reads CASSPTFGTANEKLFF. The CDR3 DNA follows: TGCGCCAGCAGCCCTACCTTTGGGACAGCTAATGAAAAACTGTTTTTT.

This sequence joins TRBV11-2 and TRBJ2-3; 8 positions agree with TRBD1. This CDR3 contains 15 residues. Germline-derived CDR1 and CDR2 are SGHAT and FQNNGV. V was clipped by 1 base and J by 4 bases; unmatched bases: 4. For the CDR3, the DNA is TGTGCCAGCAGCTTAGGGCCAGGGGGCGCAGATACGCAGTATTTT. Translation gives CASSLGPGGADTQYF. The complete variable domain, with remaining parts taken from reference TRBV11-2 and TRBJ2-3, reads EAGVAQSPRYKIIEKRQSVAFWCNPISGHATLYWYQQILGQGPKLLIQFQNNGVVDDSQLPKDRFSAERLKGVDSTLKIQPAKLEDSAVYLCASSLGPGGADTQYFGPGTRLTVL.

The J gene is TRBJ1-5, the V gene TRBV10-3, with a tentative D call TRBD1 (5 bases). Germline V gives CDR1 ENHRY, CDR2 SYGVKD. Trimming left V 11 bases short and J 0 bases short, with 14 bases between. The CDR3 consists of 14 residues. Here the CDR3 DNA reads TGTGCCTTGAGAGGAGGGGATAGCAATCAGCCCCAGCATTTT. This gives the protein CALRGGDSNQPQHF.

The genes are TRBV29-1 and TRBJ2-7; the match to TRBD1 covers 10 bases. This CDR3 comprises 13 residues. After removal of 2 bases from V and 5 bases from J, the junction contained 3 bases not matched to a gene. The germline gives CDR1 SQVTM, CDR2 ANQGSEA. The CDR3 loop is CSVERDRGDEQYF. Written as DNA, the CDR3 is TGCAGCGTTGAAAGGGACAGGGGCGACGAGCAGTACTTC.

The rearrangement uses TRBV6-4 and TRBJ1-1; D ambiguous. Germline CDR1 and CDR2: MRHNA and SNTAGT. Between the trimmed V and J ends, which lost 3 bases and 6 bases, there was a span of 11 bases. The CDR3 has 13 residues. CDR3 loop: CASSDSSVSEAFF. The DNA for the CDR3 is TGTGCCAGCAGTGATTCCAGCGTATCTGAAGCTTTCTTT.

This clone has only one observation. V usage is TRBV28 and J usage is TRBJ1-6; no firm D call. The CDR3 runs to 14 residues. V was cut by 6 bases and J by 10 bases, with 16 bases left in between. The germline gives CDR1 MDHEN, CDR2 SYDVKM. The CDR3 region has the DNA TGTGCCAGCAGCCCCGGAGTGGCGGTCTCACCCCTCCACTTT. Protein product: CASSPGVAVSPLHF. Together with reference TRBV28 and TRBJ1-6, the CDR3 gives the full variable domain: DVKVTQSSRYLVKRTGEKVFLECVQDMDHENMFWYRQDPGLGLRLIYFSYDVKMKEKGDIPEGYSVSREKKERFSLILESASTNQTSMYLCASSPGVAVSPLHFGNGTRLTVT.

CDR3 residues: CASSFFPPDRGDQPQHF. CDR3 DNA sequence: TGTGCCAGCAGCTTTTTCCCCCCGGACAGGGGCGATCAGCCCCAGCATTTT. The chain is built from TRBV5-8 and TRBJ1-5; the match to TRBD1 covers 9 bases. Losses at the gene ends were 2 bases for V and 5 bases for J; bases not matched to a gene: 11. CDR1 is SGHTS, CDR2 YDEGEE, per germline. The CDR3 loop spans 17 amino acids. The whole variable domain, filled in from reference TRBV5-8 and TRBJ1-5, reads EAGVTQSPTHLIKTRGQQATLRCSPISGHTSVYWYQQALGLGLQFLLWYDEGEERNRGNFPPRFSGRQFPNYSSELNVNALELEDSALYLCASSFFPPDRGDQPQHFGDGTRLSIL.

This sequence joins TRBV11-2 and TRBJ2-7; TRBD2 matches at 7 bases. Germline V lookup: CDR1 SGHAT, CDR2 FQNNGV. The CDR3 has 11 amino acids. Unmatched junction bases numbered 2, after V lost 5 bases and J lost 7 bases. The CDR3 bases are TGTGCCAGCAGCCCCGGGAGGGAGCAGTACTTC. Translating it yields CASSPGREQYF.

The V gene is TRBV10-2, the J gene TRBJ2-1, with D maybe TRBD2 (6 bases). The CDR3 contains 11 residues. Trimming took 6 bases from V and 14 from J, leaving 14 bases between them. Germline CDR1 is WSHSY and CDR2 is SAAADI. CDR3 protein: CASRGGGDEFF. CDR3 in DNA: TGCGCCAGCAGAGGAGGCGGGGATGAGTTCTTC.

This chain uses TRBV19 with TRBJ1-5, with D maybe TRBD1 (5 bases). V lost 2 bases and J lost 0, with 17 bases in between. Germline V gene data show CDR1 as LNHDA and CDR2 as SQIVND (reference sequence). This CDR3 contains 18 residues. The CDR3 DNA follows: TGTGCCAGTAGTATATCCGGGACTCTTTTGAATAGCAATCAGCCCCAGCATTTT. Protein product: CASSISGTLLNSNQPQHF.

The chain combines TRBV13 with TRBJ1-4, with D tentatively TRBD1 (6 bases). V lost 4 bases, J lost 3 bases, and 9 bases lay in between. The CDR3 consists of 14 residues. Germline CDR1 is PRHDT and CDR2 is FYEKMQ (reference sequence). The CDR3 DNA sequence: TGTGCCAGCAGCTCAGGGGAGGCTAATGAAAAACTGTTTTTT. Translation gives CASSSGEANEKLFF. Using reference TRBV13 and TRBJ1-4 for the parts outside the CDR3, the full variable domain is AAGVIQSPRHLIKEKRETATLKCYPIPRHDTVYWYQQGPGQDPQFLISFYEKMQSDKGSIPDRFSAQQFSDYHSELNMSSLELGDSALYFCASSSGEANEKLFFGSGTQLSVL.

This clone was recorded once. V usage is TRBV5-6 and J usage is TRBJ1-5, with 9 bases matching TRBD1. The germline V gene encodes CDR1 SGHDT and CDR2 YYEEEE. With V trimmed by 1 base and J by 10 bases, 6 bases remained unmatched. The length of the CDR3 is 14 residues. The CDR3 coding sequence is TGTGCCAGCAGCTTGCGGGACAGGGTCGGTCCCCAGCATTTT. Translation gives CASSLRDRVGPQHF.

Here the CDR3 reads CAWARGANEKLFF. DNA for the CDR3: TGTGCCTGGGCCCGCGGGGCTAATGAAAAACTGTTTTTT. This rearrangement joins TRBV30 to TRBJ1-4, with D uncertain. Trimming took off 5 bases at V and 3 bases at J, with 10 bases between the two ends. This CDR3 has 13 amino acids. Looked up from germline, CDR1 is GTSNPN and CDR2 is SVGIG (reference sequence).

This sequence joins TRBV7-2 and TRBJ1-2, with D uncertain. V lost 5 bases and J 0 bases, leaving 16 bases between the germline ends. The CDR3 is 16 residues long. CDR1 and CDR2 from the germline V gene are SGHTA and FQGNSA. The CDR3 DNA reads TGTGCCAGCAGCCCTTCCCCCAGGCAGTCTAACTATGGCTACACCTTC. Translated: CASSPSPRQSNYGYTF.

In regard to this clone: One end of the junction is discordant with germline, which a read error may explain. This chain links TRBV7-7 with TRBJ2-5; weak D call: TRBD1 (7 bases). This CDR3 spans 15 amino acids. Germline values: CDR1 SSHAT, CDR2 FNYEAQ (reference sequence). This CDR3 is CASSKQGEVGETQYF. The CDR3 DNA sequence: TGTGCTAGCAGCAAGCAGGGGGAGGTAGGAGAGACCCAGTACTTC.